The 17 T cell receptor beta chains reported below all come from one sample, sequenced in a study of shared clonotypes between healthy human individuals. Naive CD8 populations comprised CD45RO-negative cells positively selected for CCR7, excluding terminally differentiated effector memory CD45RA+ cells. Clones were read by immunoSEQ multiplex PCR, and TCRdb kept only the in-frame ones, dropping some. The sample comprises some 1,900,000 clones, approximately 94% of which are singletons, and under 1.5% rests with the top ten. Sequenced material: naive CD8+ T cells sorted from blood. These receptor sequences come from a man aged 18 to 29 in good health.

The CDR3 DNA is TGTGCCAGCAGACGACAGGGGGCAGATACGCAGTATTTT. This codes for CASRRQGADTQYF. The rearrangement links TRBV25-1 to TRBJ2-3, with 9 positions matching TRBD1. V lost 6 bases and J lost 4; bases outside the gene matches: 2. Germline loops: CDR1 MGHDK, CDR2 SYGVNS. The CDR3 consists of 13 residues.

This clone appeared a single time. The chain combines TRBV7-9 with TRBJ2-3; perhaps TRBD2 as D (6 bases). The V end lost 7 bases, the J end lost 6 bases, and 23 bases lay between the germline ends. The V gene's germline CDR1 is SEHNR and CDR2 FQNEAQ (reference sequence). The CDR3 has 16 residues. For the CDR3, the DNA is TGTGCCAGCATCCTTGCCTTGGAGGGGACGGTCGATACGCAGTATTTT. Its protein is CASILALEGTVDTQYF.

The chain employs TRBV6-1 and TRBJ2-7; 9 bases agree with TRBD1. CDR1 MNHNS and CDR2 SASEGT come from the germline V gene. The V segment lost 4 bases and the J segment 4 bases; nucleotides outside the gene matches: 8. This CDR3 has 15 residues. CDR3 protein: CASSVSGTGFYEQYF. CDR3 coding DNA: TGTGCCAGCAGTGTCTCCGGGACAGGGTTTTACGAGCAGTACTTC.

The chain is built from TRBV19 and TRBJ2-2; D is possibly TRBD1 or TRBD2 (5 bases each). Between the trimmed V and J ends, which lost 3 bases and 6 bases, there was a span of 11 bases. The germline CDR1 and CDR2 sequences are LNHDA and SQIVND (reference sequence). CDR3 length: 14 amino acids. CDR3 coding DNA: TGTGCCAGTAGTATCATGCAGGGAGCCGGGGAGCTGTTTTTT. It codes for CASSIMQGAGELFF.

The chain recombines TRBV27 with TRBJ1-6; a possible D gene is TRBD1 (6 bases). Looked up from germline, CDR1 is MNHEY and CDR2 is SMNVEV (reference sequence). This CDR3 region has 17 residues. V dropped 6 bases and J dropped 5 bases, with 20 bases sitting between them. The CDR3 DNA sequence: TGTGCCAGCAGACTGGGGGCAGGGGATTTGGATAATTCACCCCTCCACTTT. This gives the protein CASRLGAGDLDNSPLHF.

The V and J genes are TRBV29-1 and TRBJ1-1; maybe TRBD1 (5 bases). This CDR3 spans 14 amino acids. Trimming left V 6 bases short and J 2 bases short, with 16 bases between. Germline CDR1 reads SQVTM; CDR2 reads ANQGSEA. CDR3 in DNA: TGCAGCGTAGGTTTCGACAGAGCTAACACTGAAGCTTTCTTT. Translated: CSVGFDRANTEAFF.

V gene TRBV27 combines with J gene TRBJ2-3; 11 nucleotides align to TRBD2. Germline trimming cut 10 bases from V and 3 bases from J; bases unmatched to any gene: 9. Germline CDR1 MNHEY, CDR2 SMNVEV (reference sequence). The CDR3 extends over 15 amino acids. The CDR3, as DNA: TGTGCCACGTCTCGACTAGCGGGGCCAACAGATACGCAGTATTTT. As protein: CATSRLAGPTDTQYF.

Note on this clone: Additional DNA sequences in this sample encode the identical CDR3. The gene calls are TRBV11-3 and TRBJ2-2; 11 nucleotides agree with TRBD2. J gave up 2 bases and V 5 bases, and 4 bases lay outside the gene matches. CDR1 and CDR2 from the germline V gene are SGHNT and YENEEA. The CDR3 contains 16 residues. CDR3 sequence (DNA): TGTGCCAGCAGCCCCGGGACTAGCGGTAACACCGGGGAGCTGTTTTTT. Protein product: CASSPGTSGNTGELFF.

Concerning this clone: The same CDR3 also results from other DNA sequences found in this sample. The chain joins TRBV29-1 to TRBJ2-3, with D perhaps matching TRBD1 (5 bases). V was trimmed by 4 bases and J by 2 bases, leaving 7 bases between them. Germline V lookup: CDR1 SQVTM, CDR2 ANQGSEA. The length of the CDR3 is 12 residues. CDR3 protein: CSVGQITDTQYF. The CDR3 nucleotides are TGCAGCGTTGGACAGATCACAGATACGCAGTATTTT.

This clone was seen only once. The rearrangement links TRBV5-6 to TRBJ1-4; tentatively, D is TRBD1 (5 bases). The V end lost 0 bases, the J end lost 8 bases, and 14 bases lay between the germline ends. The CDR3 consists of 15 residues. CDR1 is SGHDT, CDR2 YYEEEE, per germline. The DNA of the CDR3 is TGTGCCAGCAGCTTGGCCCTGCAGGGACGGGAAAAACTGTTTTTT. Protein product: CASSLALQGREKLFF.

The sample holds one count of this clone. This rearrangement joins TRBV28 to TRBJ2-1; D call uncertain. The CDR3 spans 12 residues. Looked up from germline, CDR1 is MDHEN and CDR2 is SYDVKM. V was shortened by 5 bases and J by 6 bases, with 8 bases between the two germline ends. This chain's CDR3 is CASSPAFNEQFF. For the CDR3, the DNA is TGTGCCAGCAGTCCCGCCTTCAATGAGCAGTTCTTC.

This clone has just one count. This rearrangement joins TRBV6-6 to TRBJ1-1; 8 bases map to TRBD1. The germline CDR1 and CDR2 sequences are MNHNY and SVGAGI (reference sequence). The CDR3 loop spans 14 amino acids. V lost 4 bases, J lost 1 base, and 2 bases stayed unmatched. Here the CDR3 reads CASSSGQGNTEAFF. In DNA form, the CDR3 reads TGTGCCAGCAGTTCCGGACAGGGGAACACTGAAGCTTTCTTT.

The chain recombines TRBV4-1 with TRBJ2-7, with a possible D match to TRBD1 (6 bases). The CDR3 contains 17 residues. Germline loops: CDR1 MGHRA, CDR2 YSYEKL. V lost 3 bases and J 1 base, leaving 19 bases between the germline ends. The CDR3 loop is CASSQGLQGIVSYEQYF. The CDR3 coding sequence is TGCGCCAGCAGCCAGGGCTTACAGGGAATAGTGTCCTACGAGCAGTACTTC.

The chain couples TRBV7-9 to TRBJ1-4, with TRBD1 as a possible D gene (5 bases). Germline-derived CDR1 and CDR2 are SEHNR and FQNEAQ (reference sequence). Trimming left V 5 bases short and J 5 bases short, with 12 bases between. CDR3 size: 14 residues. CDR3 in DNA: TGTGCCAGCAGCAGCGCTTACAGGAATGAAAAACTGTTTTTT. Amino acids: CASSSAYRNEKLFF.

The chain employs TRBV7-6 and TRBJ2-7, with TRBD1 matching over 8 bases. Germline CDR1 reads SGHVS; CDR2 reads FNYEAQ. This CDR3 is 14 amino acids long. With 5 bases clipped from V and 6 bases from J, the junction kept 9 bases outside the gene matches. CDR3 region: CASSLMTGATEQYF. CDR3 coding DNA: TGTGCCAGCAGCCTGATGACAGGGGCTACCGAGCAGTACTTC. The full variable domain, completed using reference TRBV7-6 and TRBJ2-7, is GAGVSQSPRYKVTKRGQDVALRCDPISGHVSLYWYRQALGQGPEFLTYFNYEAQQDKSGLPNDRFSAERPEGSISTLTIQRTEQRDSAMYRCASSLMTGATEQYFGPGTRLTVT.

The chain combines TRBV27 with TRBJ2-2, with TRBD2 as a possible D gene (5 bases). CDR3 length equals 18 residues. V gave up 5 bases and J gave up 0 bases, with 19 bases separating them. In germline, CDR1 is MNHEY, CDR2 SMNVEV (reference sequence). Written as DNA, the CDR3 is TGTGCCAGCAGTCCCTTCTTTTGGAGCGGAACGAACACCGGGGAGCTGTTTTTT. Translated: CASSPFFWSGTNTGELFF.

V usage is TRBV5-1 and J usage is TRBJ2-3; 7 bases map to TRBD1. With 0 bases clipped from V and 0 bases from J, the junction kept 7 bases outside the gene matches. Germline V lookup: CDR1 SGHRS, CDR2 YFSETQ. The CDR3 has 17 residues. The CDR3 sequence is CASSLDDRVFSTDTQYF. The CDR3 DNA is TGCGCCAGCAGCTTGGACGACAGGGTTTTTAGCACAGATACGCAGTATTTT.